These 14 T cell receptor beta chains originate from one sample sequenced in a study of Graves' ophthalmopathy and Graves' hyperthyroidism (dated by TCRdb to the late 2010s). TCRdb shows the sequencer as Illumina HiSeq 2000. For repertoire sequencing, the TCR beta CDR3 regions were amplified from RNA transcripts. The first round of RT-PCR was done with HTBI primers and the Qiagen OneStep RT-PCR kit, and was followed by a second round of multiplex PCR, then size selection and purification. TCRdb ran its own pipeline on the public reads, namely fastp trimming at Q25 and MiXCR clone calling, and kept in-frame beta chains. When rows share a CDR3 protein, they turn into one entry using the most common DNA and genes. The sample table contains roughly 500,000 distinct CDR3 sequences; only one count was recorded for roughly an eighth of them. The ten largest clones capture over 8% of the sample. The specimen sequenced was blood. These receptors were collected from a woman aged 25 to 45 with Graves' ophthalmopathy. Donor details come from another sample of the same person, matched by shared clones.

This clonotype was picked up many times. The CDR3 sequence is CASSLTDNTEAFF. The CDR3 nucleotides are TGCGCCAGCAGTCTGACGGACAACACTGAAGCTTTCTTT. This chain joins TRBV10-1 and TRBJ1-1; D is undetermined. CDR3 size: 13 residues. From germline, CDR1 is WNHNN and CDR2 SYGVQD (reference sequence). V was clipped by 5 bases and J by 2 bases, with 9 bases between them.

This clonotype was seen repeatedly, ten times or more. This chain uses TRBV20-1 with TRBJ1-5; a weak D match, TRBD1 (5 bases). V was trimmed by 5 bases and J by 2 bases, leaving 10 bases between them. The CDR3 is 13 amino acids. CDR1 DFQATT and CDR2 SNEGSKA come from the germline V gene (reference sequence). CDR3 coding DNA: TGCAGTGCTGCCTGGGACGGCAATCAGCCCCAGCATTTT. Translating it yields CSAAWDGNQPQHF.

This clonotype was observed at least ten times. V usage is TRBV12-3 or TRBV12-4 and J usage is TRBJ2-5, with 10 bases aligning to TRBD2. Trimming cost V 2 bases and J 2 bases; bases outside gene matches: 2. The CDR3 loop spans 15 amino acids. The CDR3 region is CASSLWTSGQETQYF. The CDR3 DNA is TGTGCCAGCAGTTTATGGACTAGCGGTCAAGAGACCCAGTACTTC.

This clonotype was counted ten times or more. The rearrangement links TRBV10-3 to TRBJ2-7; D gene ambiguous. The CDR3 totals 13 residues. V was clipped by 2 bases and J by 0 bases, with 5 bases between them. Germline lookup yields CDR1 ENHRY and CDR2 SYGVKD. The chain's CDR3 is CAISEENSYEQYF. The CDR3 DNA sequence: TGTGCCATCAGTGAGGAGAACTCCTACGAGCAGTACTTC.

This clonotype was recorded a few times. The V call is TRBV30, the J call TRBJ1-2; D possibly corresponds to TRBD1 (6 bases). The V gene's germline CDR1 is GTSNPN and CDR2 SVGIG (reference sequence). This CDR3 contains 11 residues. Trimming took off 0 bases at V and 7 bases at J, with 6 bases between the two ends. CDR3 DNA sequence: TGTGCCTGGAGTGTACAGGGTGGCTACACCTTC. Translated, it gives CAWSVQGGYTF.

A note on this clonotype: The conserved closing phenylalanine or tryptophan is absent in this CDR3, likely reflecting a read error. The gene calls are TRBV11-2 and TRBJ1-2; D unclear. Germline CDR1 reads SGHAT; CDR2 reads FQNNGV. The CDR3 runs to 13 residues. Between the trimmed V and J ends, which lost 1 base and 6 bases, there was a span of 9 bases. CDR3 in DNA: TGTGCCAGCAGCTTAGGGGTGACGGATGGCTACACCGTC. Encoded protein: CASSLGVTDGYTV.

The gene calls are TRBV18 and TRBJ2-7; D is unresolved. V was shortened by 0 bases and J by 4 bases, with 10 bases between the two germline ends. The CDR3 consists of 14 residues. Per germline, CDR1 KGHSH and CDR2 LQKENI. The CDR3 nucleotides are TGTGCCAGCTCACCACCGGTTGGGATTTACGAGCAGTACTTC. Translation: CASSPPVGIYEQYF.

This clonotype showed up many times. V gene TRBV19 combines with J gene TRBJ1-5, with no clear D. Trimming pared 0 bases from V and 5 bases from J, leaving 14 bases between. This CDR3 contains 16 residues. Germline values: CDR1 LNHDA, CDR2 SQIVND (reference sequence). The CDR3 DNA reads TGTGCCAGTAGTATAGAAAGACCGGCCCGAGATCAGCCCCAGCATTTT. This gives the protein CASSIERPARDQPQHF.

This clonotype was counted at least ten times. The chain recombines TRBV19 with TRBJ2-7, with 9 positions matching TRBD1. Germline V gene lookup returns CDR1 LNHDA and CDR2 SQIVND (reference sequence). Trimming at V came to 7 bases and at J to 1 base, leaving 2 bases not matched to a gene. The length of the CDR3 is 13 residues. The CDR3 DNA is TGTGCCAGTATAGGGACAGGGTCCTACGAGCAGTACTTC. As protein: CASIGTGSYEQYF.

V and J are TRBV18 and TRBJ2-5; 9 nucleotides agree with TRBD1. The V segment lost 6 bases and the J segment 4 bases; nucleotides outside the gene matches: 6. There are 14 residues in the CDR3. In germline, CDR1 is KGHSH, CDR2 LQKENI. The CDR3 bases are TGTGCCAGCTCGTCCGGGACAGGGCTAGAGACCCAGTACTTC. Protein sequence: CASSSGTGLETQYF.

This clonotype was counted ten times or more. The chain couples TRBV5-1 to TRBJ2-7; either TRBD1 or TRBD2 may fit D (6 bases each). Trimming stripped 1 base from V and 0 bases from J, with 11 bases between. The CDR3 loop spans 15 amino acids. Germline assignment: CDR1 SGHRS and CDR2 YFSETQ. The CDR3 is CASSLPGASSYEQYF. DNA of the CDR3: TGCGCCAGCAGCTTGCCGGGGGCGAGCTCCTACGAGCAGTACTTC.

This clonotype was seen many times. In DNA form, the CDR3 reads TGTGCCAGCAGCACCACAGGGGATTCCTACGAGCAGTACTTC. Translating gives CASSTTGDSYEQYF. The V and J genes are TRBV7-9 and TRBJ2-7, with TRBD1 identical over 7 bases. Germline CDR1 SEHNR, CDR2 FQNEAQ (reference sequence). This CDR3 is 14 amino acids long. With 5 bases clipped from V and 1 base from J, the junction kept 5 bases outside the gene matches.

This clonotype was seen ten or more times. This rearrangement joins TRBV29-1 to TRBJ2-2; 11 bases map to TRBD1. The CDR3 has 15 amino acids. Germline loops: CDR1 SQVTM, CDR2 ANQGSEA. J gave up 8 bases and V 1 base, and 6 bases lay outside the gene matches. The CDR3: CSVEVRDRGVGELFF. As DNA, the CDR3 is TGCAGCGTTGAAGTCCGGGACAGGGGGGTGGGGGAGCTGTTTTTT.

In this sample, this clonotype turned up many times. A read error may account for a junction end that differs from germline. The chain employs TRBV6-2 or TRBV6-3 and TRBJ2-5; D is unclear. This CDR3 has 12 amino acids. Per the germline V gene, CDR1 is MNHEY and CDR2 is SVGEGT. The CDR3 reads CASSDLQATQYF. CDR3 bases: TGTGCCAGCAGTGACCTCCAAGCGACCCAGTACTTC.